The clone carrying this T cell receptor (beta chain) was seen ten or more times. No antigen is known for it. These data are taken from a study of regulatory T cells in long-lasting Graves disease. In the study overall: Graves' patients diagnosed newly had used antithyroid drugs under 3 months.

Time point reported: newly diagnosed GD, antithyroid drugs for less than 3 months. After RNA was extracted from PBMCs, the TCR library was made from it. Study results and limitations: Persistent disease exhibited a predilection for TRBV28, TRBJ1-2 and TRBJ2-5.

The TCR beta library used iRepertoire HTBI primers with Arm-PCR amplification of CDR3. MiXCR, applied by TCRdb to the multiplex PCR reads, yields one record per CDR3 protein. The table shows a few hundred thousand distinct CDR3 sequences, with over 12% occurring only once. V lost 3 bases and J lost 1, with 13 bases in between. Germline CDR1 is MDHEN and CDR2 is SYDVKM. The CDR3 contains 15 residues. Separately, the same data were catalogued under a study of T cells in Graves' hyperthyroidism and ophthalmopathy. That paper notes: From stable hyperthyroidism, ophthalmopathy was set apart by a 13 V-J model.

The V call is TRBV28, the J call TRBJ2-7; D gene unclear. This sequence was found in a woman aged 35 to 49 with Graves disease. The input for sequencing was peripheral blood mononuclear cells (PBMCs), taken at new diagnosis, from a patient treated with antithyroid drugs. CDR3 loop: CASSFFAVLSYEQYF. The CDR3 nucleotides are TGTGCCAGCAGTTTTTTCGCCGTCTTATCCTACGAGCAGTACTTC.